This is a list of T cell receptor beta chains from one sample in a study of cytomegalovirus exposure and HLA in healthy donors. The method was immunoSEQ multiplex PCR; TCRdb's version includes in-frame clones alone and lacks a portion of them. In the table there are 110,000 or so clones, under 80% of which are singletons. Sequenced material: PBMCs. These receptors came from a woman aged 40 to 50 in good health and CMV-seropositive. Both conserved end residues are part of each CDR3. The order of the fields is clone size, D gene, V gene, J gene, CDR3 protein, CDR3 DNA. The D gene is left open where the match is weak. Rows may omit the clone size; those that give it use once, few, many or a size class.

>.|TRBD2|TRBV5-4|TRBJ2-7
CASSSTGGGTYEQYF
TGTGCCAGCAGCTCGACCGGGGGGGGGACCTACGAGCAGTACTTC
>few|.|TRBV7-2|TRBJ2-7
CASSPGAGIGGSYEQYF
TGTGCCAGCAGCCCCGGGGCAGGGATCGGGGGCTCCTACGAGCAGTACTTC
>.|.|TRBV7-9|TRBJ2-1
CASSLAGLNNEQFF
TGTGCCAGCAGCTTAGCGGGGCTAAACAATGAGCAGTTCTTC
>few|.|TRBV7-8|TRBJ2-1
CASSLATGSSYNEQFF
TGTGCCAGCAGCTTAGCTACAGGGAGCTCCTACAATGAGCAGTTCTTC
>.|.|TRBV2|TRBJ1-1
CASSVSLNTEAFF
TGTGCCAGCAGCGTTTCTTTGAACACTGAAGCTTTCTTT
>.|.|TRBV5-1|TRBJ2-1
CASSLSQGNSYNEQFF
TGCGCCAGCAGCTTGTCACAGGGAAACTCCTACAATGAGCAGTTCTTC
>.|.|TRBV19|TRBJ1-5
CASSINGGSNQPQHF
TGTGCCAGTAGTATAAACGGCGGGAGCAATCAGCCCCAGCATTTT
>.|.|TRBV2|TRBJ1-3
CASSEGGAAGNTIYF
TGTGCCAGCAGTGAAGGCGGGGCGGCTGGAAACACCATATATTTT
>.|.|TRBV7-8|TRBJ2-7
CASSLRADSYEQYF
TGTGCCAGCAGCTTACGAGCGGACTCCTACGAGCAGTACTTC
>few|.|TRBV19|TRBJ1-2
CASSIASSLRGYGYTF
TGTGCCAGTAGTATAGCATCATCCCTTAGGGGCTATGGCTACACCTTC
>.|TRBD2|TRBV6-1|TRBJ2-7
CASKLGGYYEQYF
TGTGCCAGCAAACTGGGGGGGTACTACGAGCAGTACTTC
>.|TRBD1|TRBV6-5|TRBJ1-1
CASSYSGTGGAFF
TGTGCCAGCAGTTACTCCGGGACAGGGGGAGCTTTCTTT
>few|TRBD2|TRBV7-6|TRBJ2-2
CASSLMTSGLQGGELFF
TGTGCCAGCAGCTTAATGACTAGCGGACTCCAGGGCGGGGAGCTGTTTTTT
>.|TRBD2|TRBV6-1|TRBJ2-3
CASSELAGNTDTQYF
TGTGCCAGCAGTGAACTAGCGGGGAACACAGATACGCAGTATTTT
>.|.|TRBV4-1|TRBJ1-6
CASSQVLGGSYNSPLHF
TGCGCCAGCAGCCAAGTGCTGGGGGGTTCCTATAATTCACCCCTCCACTTT
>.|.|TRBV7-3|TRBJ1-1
CASSARAGLRGTEAFF
TGTGCCAGCAGCGCCAGGGCGGGATTACGAGGCACTGAAGCTTTCTTT
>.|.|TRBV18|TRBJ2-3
CASSPRSGSTDTQYF
TGTGCCAGCTCACCACGTAGCGGATCCACAGATACGCAGTATTTT
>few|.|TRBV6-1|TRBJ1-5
CASSEYGGTQPQHF
TGTGCCAGCAGTGAATATGGGGGCACTCAGCCCCAGCATTTT
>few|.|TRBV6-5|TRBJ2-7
CASSYSNNRYEQYF
TGTGCCAGCAGTTACTCGAACAACCGCTACGAGCAGTACTTC
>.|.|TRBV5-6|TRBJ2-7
CASSWQGSHEQYF
TGTGCCAGCAGCTGGCAGGGTAGTCACGAGCAGTACTTC
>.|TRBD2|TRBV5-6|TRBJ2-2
CASSSGTSGSIGELFF
TGTGCCAGCAGCTCCGGGACTAGCGGGAGCATCGGGGAGCTGTTTTTT
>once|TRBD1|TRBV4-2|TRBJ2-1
CASSRARGQGGNEQFF
TGTGCCAGCAGCCGGGCCCGTGGACAGGGGGGTAATGAGCAGTTCTTC
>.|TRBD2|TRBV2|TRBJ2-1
CASSAGAGGPNEQFF
TGTGCCAGCAGTGCTGGGGCGGGGGGTCCAAATGAGCAGTTCTTC
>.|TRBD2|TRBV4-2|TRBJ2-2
CASRARGGTGELFF
TGTGCCAGCCGGGCGCGGGGGGGCACCGGGGAGCTGTTTTTT
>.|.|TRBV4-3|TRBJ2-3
CASSPEFGFSADTQYF
TGCGCCAGCAGCCCGGAGTTCGGCTTCTCTGCAGATACGCAGTATTTT
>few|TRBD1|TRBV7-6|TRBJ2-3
CASSLVGRGRFTDTQYF
TGTGCCAGCAGCTTAGTCGGCAGGGGGCGATTCACAGATACGCAGTATTTT
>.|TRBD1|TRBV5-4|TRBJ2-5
CASSLGQGPQETQYF
TGTGCCAGCAGCTTGGGACAGGGGCCGCAAGAGACCCAGTACTTC
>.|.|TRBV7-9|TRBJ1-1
CASSLGGANTEAFF
TGTGCCAGCAGCTTAGGGGGCGCGAACACTGAAGCTTTCTTT
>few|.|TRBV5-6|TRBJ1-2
CASGRDSNYGYTF
TGTGCCAGCGGCCGGGACTCTAACTATGGCTACACCTTC
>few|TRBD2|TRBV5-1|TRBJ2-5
CASCPSGREQETQYF
TGCGCCAGCTGCCCTAGCGGGAGGGAACAAGAGACCCAGTACTTC
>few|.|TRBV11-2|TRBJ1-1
CASSFYGGLEAFF
TGTGCCAGCAGCTTTTACGGGGGACTGGAAGCTTTCTTT
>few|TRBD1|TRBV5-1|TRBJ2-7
CASSSGQPWDEQYF
TGCGCCAGCAGCTCGGGACAGCCCTGGGACGAGCAGTACTTC
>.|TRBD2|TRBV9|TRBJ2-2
CASSVEGAGAGTGELFF
TGTGCCAGCAGCGTAGAAGGAGCGGGAGCAGGGACCGGGGAGCTGTTTTTT
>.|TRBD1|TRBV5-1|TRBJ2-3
CASSKGTGGDTQYF
TGCGCCAGCAGCAAAGGGACAGGGGGAGATACGCAGTATTTT
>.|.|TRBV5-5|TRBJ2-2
CASSRLGGANTGELFF
TGTGCCAGCAGCCGGTTGGGGGGAGCGAACACCGGGGAGCTGTTTTTT
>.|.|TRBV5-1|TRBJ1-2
CASSLNAVNYGYTF
TGCGCCAGCAGCTTGAACGCAGTTAACTATGGCTACACCTTC
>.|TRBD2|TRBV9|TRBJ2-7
CASSVGIGLAGEGFREQYF
TGTGCCAGCAGCGTAGGCATTGGACTAGCGGGGGAAGGGTTCCGCGAGCAGTACTTC
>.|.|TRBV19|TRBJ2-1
CASMPTALGEMNHYNEQFF
TGTGCCAGTATGCCGACAGCCTTAGGCGAAATGAACCATTACAATGAGCAGTTCTTC
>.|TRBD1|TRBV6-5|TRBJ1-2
CASSYYEGGPKGYTF
TGTGCCAGCAGTTACTATGAAGGGGGCCCGAAAGGCTACACCTTC
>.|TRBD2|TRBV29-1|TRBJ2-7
CSVVGGTSYEQYF
TGCAGCGTTGTGGGGGGGACCTCCTACGAGCAGTACTTC
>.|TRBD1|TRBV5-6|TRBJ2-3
CASSSDRVPRYTQYF
TGTGCCAGCAGCTCGGACAGGGTGCCCCGGTATACGCAGTATTTT
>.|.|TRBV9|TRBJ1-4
CASSGEQGSNQKLFF
TGTGCCAGCAGCGGCGAACAGGGCTCAAATCAAAAACTGTTTTTT
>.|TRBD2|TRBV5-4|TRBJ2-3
CASSPTRTSGGTDTQYF
TGTGCCAGCAGCCCAACCCGGACTAGCGGGGGCACAGATACGCAGTATTTT
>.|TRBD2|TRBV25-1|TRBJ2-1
CASSVSGTSDNEQFF
TGTGCCAGCAGTGTAAGCGGGACTAGCGATAATGAGCAGTTCTTC
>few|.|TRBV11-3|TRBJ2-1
CASSPRGNSYNEQFF
TGTGCCAGCAGCCCGCGGGGAAACTCCTACAATGAGCAGTTCTTC
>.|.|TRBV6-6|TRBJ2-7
CASSQGTASYEQYF
TGTGCCAGCAGCCAAGGGACTGCCTCCTACGAGCAGTACTTC
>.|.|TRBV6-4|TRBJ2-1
CASSSGPLSYNEQFF
TGTGCCAGCAGCAGCGGGCCCCTTTCCTACAATGAGCAGTTCTTC
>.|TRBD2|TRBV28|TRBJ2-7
CASSSTSPTYEQYF
TGTGCCAGCAGTTCGACTAGCCCCACCTACGAGCAGTACTTC